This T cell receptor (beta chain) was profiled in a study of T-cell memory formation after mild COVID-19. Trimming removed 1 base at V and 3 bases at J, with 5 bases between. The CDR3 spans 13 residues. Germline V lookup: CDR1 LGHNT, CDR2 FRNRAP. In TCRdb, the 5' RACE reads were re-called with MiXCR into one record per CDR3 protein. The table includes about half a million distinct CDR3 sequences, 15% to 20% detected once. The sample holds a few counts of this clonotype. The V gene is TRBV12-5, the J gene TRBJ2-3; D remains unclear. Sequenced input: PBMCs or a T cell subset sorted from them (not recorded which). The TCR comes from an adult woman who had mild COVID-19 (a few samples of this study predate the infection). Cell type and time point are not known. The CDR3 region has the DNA TGTGCTAGTGGTTTGGGTACTACAGATACGCAGTATTTT. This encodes CASGLGTTDTQYF.